This is a list of T cell receptor beta chains from one sample in a study of neurological immune-mediated disorders. TCRdb ran MiXCR on the 5' RACE reads and lists one entry per CDR3 protein. Found here are 31,000 or so distinct CDR3 sequences, around 1.5% of them singletons; the top ten hold approximately 9.2%. Sequencing was done on a sample of PBMCs. The receptors originated from a woman in her 30s with multiple sclerosis. Each CDR3 is given with its conserved first and last residue. Each record gives: J gene, V gene, clone size, D gene, CDR3 protein, CDR3 DNA. The D gene is left open where the match is weak. Part of the rows lack a size; the others show once, few, many or a class for expanded clones.

J gene: TRBJ2-5; V gene: TRBV5-1; clone size: many; D gene: -; CDR3 protein: CASRDRQLETQYF; CDR3 DNA: TGCGCCAGCAGAGACAGGCAGTTGGAGACCCAGTACTTC
J gene: TRBJ2-1; V gene: TRBV6-2/TRBV6-3; clone size: many; D gene: TRBD1; CDR3 protein: CASNNRGTGPRGEQFF; CDR3 DNA: TGTGCCAGCAATAACCGCGGGACAGGGCCCCGGGGTGAGCAGTTCTTC
J gene: TRBJ1-6; V gene: TRBV5-1; clone size: -; D gene: TRBD1; CDR3 protein: CASSSQGARGNSPLNF; CDR3 DNA: TGCGCCAGCAGCTCTCAGGGGGCTCGAGGTAATTCACCCCTCAACTTT
J gene: TRBJ2-2; V gene: TRBV6-2/TRBV6-3; clone size: many; D gene: -; CDR3 protein: CASSYNSANTGELFF; CDR3 DNA: TGTGCCAGCAGTTATAACAGCGCGAACACCGGGGAGCTGTTTTTT
J gene: TRBJ2-1; V gene: TRBV9; clone size: many; D gene: TRBD2; CDR3 protein: CASSIVSGGLYNEQFF; CDR3 DNA: TGTGCCAGCAGTATAGTCAGCGGGGGGCTTTACAATGAGCAGTTCTTC
J gene: TRBJ2-3; V gene: TRBV9; clone size: many; D gene: -; CDR3 protein: CASSGYSRHTQYF; CDR3 DNA: TGTGCCAGCAGCGGATACTCCCGGCATACGCAGTATTTT
J gene: TRBJ2-5; V gene: TRBV5-1; clone size: many; D gene: -; CDR3 protein: CASSLGTHQETQYF; CDR3 DNA: TGCGCCAGCAGCTTAGGGACACACCAAGAGACCCAGTACTTC
J gene: TRBJ1-4; V gene: TRBV11-3; clone size: -; D gene: -; CDR3 protein: CASSPTATDEKLFF; CDR3 DNA: TGTGCCAGCAGCCCGACAGCCACGGATGAAAAACTGTTTTTT
J gene: TRBJ2-5; V gene: TRBV6-2/TRBV6-3; clone size: many; D gene: -; CDR3 protein: CASSPAGKTQYF; CDR3 DNA: TGTGCCAGCAGTCCGGCCGGGAAGACCCAGTACTTC
J gene: TRBJ1-1; V gene: TRBV6-2/TRBV6-3; clone size: many; D gene: -; CDR3 protein: CASRVTGNTEAFF; CDR3 DNA: TGTGCCAGCAGGGTGACAGGGAACACTGAAGCTTTCTTT
J gene: TRBJ1-1; V gene: TRBV5-1; clone size: few; D gene: -; CDR3 protein: CASSSRLNTEAFF; CDR3 DNA: TGCGCCAGCAGCTCTAGATTGAACACTGAAGCTTTCTTT
J gene: TRBJ2-5; V gene: TRBV11-2; clone size: many; D gene: -; CDR3 protein: CASSLWGGETQYF; CDR3 DNA: TGTGCCAGCAGCTTATGGGGCGGAGAGACCCAGTACTTC
J gene: TRBJ1-4; V gene: TRBV5-1; clone size: many; D gene: -; CDR3 protein: CASSLAGEKLFF; CDR3 DNA: TGCGCCAGCAGCTTGGCCGGTGAAAAACTGTTTTTT
J gene: TRBJ2-5; V gene: TRBV20-1; clone size: many; D gene: TRBD2; CDR3 protein: CSARSREAVETQYF; CDR3 DNA: TGCAGTGCTAGATCCCGGGAGGCGGTAGAGACCCAGTACTTC
J gene: TRBJ1-1; V gene: TRBV12-3/TRBV12-4; clone size: many; D gene: -; CDR3 protein: CASSFPGNTEAFF; CDR3 DNA: TGTGCCAGCAGTTTTCCAGGGAACACTGAAGCTTTCTTT
J gene: TRBJ1-5; V gene: TRBV7-2; clone size: many; D gene: -; CDR3 protein: CASSLGLNNQPQHF; CDR3 DNA: TGTGCCAGCAGCTTAGGGCTGAACAATCAGCCCCAGCATTTT
J gene: TRBJ1-6; V gene: TRBV6-5; clone size: many; D gene: -; CDR3 protein: CASSYMEHLNSPLHF; CDR3 DNA: TGTGCCAGCAGTTACATGGAACACCTGAATTCACCCCTCCACTTT
J gene: TRBJ1-2; V gene: TRBV20-1; clone size: many; D gene: TRBD1; CDR3 protein: CSARVRGSRGRWGYTF; CDR3 DNA: TGCAGTGCTAGAGTACGAGGGTCCAGGGGGCGTTGGGGCTACACCTTC
J gene: TRBJ2-5; V gene: TRBV6-6; clone size: many; D gene: TRBD1; CDR3 protein: CASSSPGQTTQYF; CDR3 DNA: TGTGCCAGCAGTTCACCGGGACAGACTACCCAGTACTTC
J gene: TRBJ1-5; V gene: TRBV20-1; clone size: many; D gene: -; CDR3 protein: CSATGSNQPQHF; CDR3 DNA: TGCAGCGCCACAGGGAGCAATCAGCCCCAGCATTTT
J gene: TRBJ2-4; V gene: TRBV9; clone size: many; D gene: -; CDR3 protein: CASSVGTQAKNIQYF; CDR3 DNA: TGTGCCAGCAGCGTAGGTACACAAGCCAAAAACATTCAGTACTTC
J gene: TRBJ2-7; V gene: TRBV29-1; clone size: many; D gene: -; CDR3 protein: CSVGEGFYEQYF; CDR3 DNA: TGCAGCGTGGGAGAGGGTTTCTACGAGCAGTACTTC
J gene: TRBJ2-7; V gene: TRBV5-1; clone size: many; D gene: -; CDR3 protein: CASSLANEQYF; CDR3 DNA: TGCGCCAGCAGCTTGGCTAACGAGCAGTACTTC
J gene: TRBJ2-1; V gene: TRBV7-2; clone size: many; D gene: TRBD2; CDR3 protein: CASSILSGGAGEQFF; CDR3 DNA: TGTGCCAGCAGCATACTTAGCGGGGGGGCCGGTGAGCAGTTCTTC
J gene: TRBJ2-5; V gene: TRBV7-2; clone size: many; D gene: -; CDR3 protein: CASSGTRQQETQYF; CDR3 DNA: TGTGCCAGCAGCGGTACAAGACAGCAAGAGACCCAGTACTTC
J gene: TRBJ2-1; V gene: TRBV3-1; clone size: many; D gene: -; CDR3 protein: CASSQVHFRLYNEQFF; CDR3 DNA: TGTGCCAGCAGCCAAGTCCACTTTCGCCTTTACAATGAGCAGTTCTTC
J gene: TRBJ2-1; V gene: TRBV7-2; clone size: many; D gene: -; CDR3 protein: CASSFPGSRGYNEQFF; CDR3 DNA: TGTGCCAGCAGCTTCCCTGGGTCGCGAGGGTACAATGAGCAGTTCTTC
J gene: TRBJ2-4; V gene: TRBV9; clone size: many; D gene: -; CDR3 protein: CASSVDGDGVKNIQYF; CDR3 DNA: TGTGCCAGCAGCGTAGACGGGGACGGTGTAAAAAACATTCAGTACTTC
J gene: TRBJ1-5; V gene: TRBV4-1; clone size: medium-sized; D gene: -; CDR3 protein: CASRSTVLGDQPQHF; CDR3 DNA: TGCGCCAGCAGATCAACAGTCCTTGGGGATCAGCCCCAGCATTTT
J gene: TRBJ2-5; V gene: TRBV7-2; clone size: many; D gene: -; CDR3 protein: CASSLGAGESQETQYF; CDR3 DNA: TGTGCCAGCAGCTTAGGGGCAGGGGAAAGCCAAGAGACCCAGTACTTC
J gene: TRBJ2-7; V gene: TRBV7-2; clone size: many; D gene: TRBD2; CDR3 protein: CASSPLLAGRREQYF; CDR3 DNA: TGTGCCAGCAGCCCCCTGCTAGCGGGGAGAAGGGAGCAGTACTTC
J gene: TRBJ2-6; V gene: TRBV25-1; clone size: many; D gene: TRBD1; CDR3 protein: CASRPGQGASGANVLTF; CDR3 DNA: TGTGCCAGCAGGCCGGGACAGGGGGCATCTGGGGCCAACGTCCTGACTTTC
J gene: TRBJ2-7; V gene: TRBV20-1; clone size: many; D gene: -; CDR3 protein: CSAIGRTYEQYF; CDR3 DNA: TGCAGTGCTATCGGAAGGACCTACGAGCAGTACTTC
J gene: TRBJ2-7; V gene: TRBV5-6; clone size: few; D gene: -; CDR3 protein: CASSYAGQHYAQYF; CDR3 DNA: TGTGCCAGCAGCTATGCGGGACAGCACTACGCGCAGTACTTC
J gene: TRBJ1-1; V gene: TRBV18; clone size: few; D gene: TRBD1; CDR3 protein: CASSSETGLGTEAFF; CDR3 DNA: TGTGCCAGCTCATCGGAGACAGGGCTGGGCACTGAAGCTTTCTTT
J gene: TRBJ1-4; V gene: TRBV5-1; clone size: many; D gene: -; CDR3 protein: CASSLASTNEKLFF; CDR3 DNA: TGCGCCAGCAGCTTGGCCTCGACTAATGAAAAACTGTTTTTT
J gene: TRBJ2-2; V gene: TRBV12-3/TRBV12-4; clone size: many; D gene: -; CDR3 protein: CASSRSTGELFF; CDR3 DNA: TGTGCCAGCAGTCGAAGCACCGGGGAGCTGTTTTTT
J gene: TRBJ2-7; V gene: TRBV7-9; clone size: many; D gene: TRBD1; CDR3 protein: CASSLETGEKAYEQYF; CDR3 DNA: TGTGCCAGCAGCTTAGAGACAGGGGAGAAGGCCTACGAGCAGTACTTC
J gene: TRBJ2-2; V gene: TRBV7-2; clone size: many; D gene: TRBD2; CDR3 protein: CASSVGTSAGELFF; CDR3 DNA: TGTGCCAGCAGCGTAGGGACTAGCGCTGGGGAGCTGTTTTTT
J gene: TRBJ2-1; V gene: TRBV7-2; clone size: many; D gene: -; CDR3 protein: CASSTDRSSYNEQFF; CDR3 DNA: TGTGCCAGCAGCACTGACAGGAGCTCCTACAATGAGCAGTTCTTC
J gene: TRBJ2-2; V gene: TRBV6-2/TRBV6-3; clone size: many; D gene: -; CDR3 protein: CASRLTTGELFF; CDR3 DNA: TGTGCCAGCAGACTTACCACCGGGGAGCTGTTTTTT
J gene: TRBJ1-2; V gene: TRBV20-1; clone size: many; D gene: -; CDR3 protein: CSASIVQTGRLDYGYTF; CDR3 DNA: TGCAGTGCTAGCATCGTTCAAACAGGGAGGTTGGACTATGGCTACACCTTC
J gene: TRBJ2-7; V gene: TRBV5-1; clone size: many; D gene: -; CDR3 protein: CASSLTSFLQQYF; CDR3 DNA: TGCGCCAGCAGCTTGACATCTTTTCTCCAGCAGTACTTC
J gene: TRBJ2-3; V gene: TRBV7-9; clone size: many; D gene: -; CDR3 protein: CASSPGPLTDTQYF; CDR3 DNA: TGTGCCAGCAGCCCAGGGCCCCTCACAGATACGCAGTATTTT
J gene: TRBJ2-7; V gene: TRBV29-1; clone size: many; D gene: -; CDR3 protein: CSVEAGPTYEQYF; CDR3 DNA: TGCAGCGTTGAAGCAGGGCCCACCTACGAGCAGTACTTC
J gene: TRBJ2-1; V gene: TRBV5-6; clone size: many; D gene: TRBD2; CDR3 protein: CASTPTSGEQFF; CDR3 DNA: TGTGCCAGCACCCCGACTAGCGGGGAGCAGTTCTTC
J gene: TRBJ2-1; V gene: TRBV3-1; clone size: many; D gene: -; CDR3 protein: CASSQGDRHEQFF; CDR3 DNA: TGTGCCAGCAGCCAAGGTGACAGGCATGAGCAGTTCTTC
J gene: TRBJ2-7; V gene: TRBV28; clone size: many; D gene: -; CDR3 protein: CASTLWGSPYEQYF; CDR3 DNA: TGTGCCAGCACCCTCTGGGGAAGTCCCTACGAGCAGTACTTC
J gene: TRBJ2-3; V gene: TRBV20-1; clone size: many; D gene: -; CDR3 protein: CSARDSRVHIPDTQYF; CDR3 DNA: TGCAGTGCTAGAGATTCGAGGGTCCACATCCCAGATACGCAGTATTTT
J gene: TRBJ1-1; V gene: TRBV2; clone size: many; D gene: -; CDR3 protein: CASTTGGGGEAFF; CDR3 DNA: TGTGCCAGCACCACGGGGGGGGGAGGTGAAGCTTTCTTT
J gene: TRBJ2-1; V gene: TRBV5-1; clone size: many; D gene: -; CDR3 protein: CASSLGQSYNEQFF; CDR3 DNA: TGCGCCAGCAGCTTGGGACAATCCTACAATGAGCAGTTCTTC
J gene: TRBJ2-7; V gene: TRBV10-2; clone size: many; D gene: TRBD1; CDR3 protein: CASSSTGLYEQYF; CDR3 DNA: TGCGCCAGCAGTTCGACAGGGCTGTACGAGCAGTACTTC
J gene: TRBJ1-5; V gene: TRBV5-1; clone size: many; D gene: -; CDR3 protein: CASSLGVSNQPQHF; CDR3 DNA: TGCGCCAGCAGCTTGGGGGTTAGCAATCAGCCCCAGCATTTT
J gene: TRBJ2-5; V gene: TRBV5-1; clone size: many; D gene: -; CDR3 protein: CASSFMDRGETQYF; CDR3 DNA: TGCGCCAGCAGCTTTATGGACAGAGGAGAGACCCAGTACTTC
J gene: TRBJ2-7; V gene: TRBV6-1; clone size: many; D gene: TRBD1; CDR3 protein: CASSEALRTGADEQYF; CDR3 DNA: TGTGCCAGCAGTGAAGCCCTAAGGACAGGGGCCGACGAGCAGTACTTC
J gene: TRBJ2-1; V gene: TRBV5-1; clone size: many; D gene: TRBD2; CDR3 protein: CASSLREGNEQFF; CDR3 DNA: TGCGCCAGCAGCTTGCGGGAGGGGAATGAGCAGTTCTTC